The next 17 T cell receptor beta chains were all read from a single sample in a study of technical replicates of blood from a handful of donors. TCRdb keeps only in-frame clones here, not all; method: immunoSEQ multiplex PCR. The sample records tens of thousands of clones, around nine tenths being singletons. Sequences were obtained from T cells isolated from PBMCs. The receptors were sampled from a human donor in good health.

The chain has TRBV5-4 and TRBJ2-2, with a tentative D call TRBD2 (5 bases). The CDR3 has 15 amino acids. Between the trimmed V and J ends, which lost 7 bases and 4 bases, there was a span of 17 bases. From germline, CDR1 is SGHNT and CDR2 YYREEE (reference sequence). The CDR3 here is CASGTPLGTTGELFF. DNA of the CDR3: TGTGCCAGCGGCACTCCACTAGGTACCACCGGGGAGCTGTTTTTT.

The V and J genes are TRBV6-1 and TRBJ1-5; D is perhaps TRBD1 (6 bases). CDR1 and CDR2 from the germline V gene are MNHNS and SASEGT. V was clipped by 6 bases and J by 1 base, with 13 bases between them. There are 15 residues in the CDR3. This chain's CDR3 is CASRQGSRSNQPQHF. CDR3 sequence (DNA): TGTGCCAGCAGACAGGGCAGCCGAAGCAATCAGCCCCAGCATTTT.

This chain links TRBV28 with TRBJ2-7, with TRBD1 matching over 9 bases. The trim removed 4 bases at V and 5 bases at J, leaving 6 bases unmatched. In germline, CDR1 is MDHEN, CDR2 SYDVKM. The CDR3 length is 14 residues. The CDR3 DNA reads as TGTGCCAGCAGTTCCACAGGGGGCCGGAACGAGCAGTACTTC. Encoded protein: CASSSTGGRNEQYF.

The table lists this clone with a count of one. The rearrangement links TRBV5-1 to TRBJ2-7, with 10 bases fitting TRBD1. Germline-derived CDR1 and CDR2 are SGHRS and YFSETQ. After removal of 4 bases from V and 3 bases from J, the junction contained 4 bases not matched to a gene. The CDR3 contains 14 residues. Here the CDR3 DNA reads TGCGCCAGCAGCGGACAGGGGGTCTTCTACGAGCAGTACTTC. Protein sequence: CASSGQGVFYEQYF. Filled out from reference TRBV5-1 and TRBJ2-7, the complete variable domain reads KAGVTQTPRYLIKTRGQQVTLSCSPISGHRSVSWYQQTPGQGLQFLFEYFSETQRNKGNFPGRFSGRQFSNSRSEMNVSTLELGDSALYLCASSGQGVFYEQYFGPGTRLTVT.

This clone was detected once. This chain uses TRBV4-1 with TRBJ2-7, with 9 nucleotides matching TRBD2. Germline V lookup: CDR1 MGHRA, CDR2 YSYEKL. The CDR3 runs 17 residues. The trim removed 1 base at V and 2 bases at J, leaving 9 bases unmatched. The CDR3 loop reads CASSQVSGLASTYEQYF. DNA of the CDR3: TGCGCCAGCAGCCAAGTTTCGGGACTAGCTTCGACCTACGAGCAGTACTTC.

This clone came up once. The chain recombines TRBV25-1 with TRBJ2-6; 8 bases align to TRBD1. CDR1 and CDR2 (germline): MGHDK, SYGVNS. Losses at the gene ends were 4 bases for V and 2 bases for J; bases not matched to a gene: 4. CDR3 size: 16 residues. CDR3 DNA sequence: TGTGCCAGCAGTGGGAGGGACAGGCCTGGGGCCAACGTCCTGACTTTC. Translation: CASSGRDRPGANVLTF. The full variable domain, with the rest looked up from reference TRBV25-1 and TRBJ2-6, is EADIYQTPRYLVIGTGKKITLECSQTMGHDKMYWYQQDPGMELHLIHYSYGVNSTEKGDLSSESTVSRIRTEHFPLTLESARPSHTSQYLCASSGRDRPGANVLTFGAGSRLTVL.

This rearrangement joins TRBV7-9 to TRBJ2-2; D unresolved. Trimming left V 10 bases short and J 4 bases short, with 10 bases between. From germline, CDR1 is SEHNR and CDR2 FQNEAQ (reference sequence). The CDR3 extends over 12 amino acids. The CDR3 DNA sequence: TGTGCCAATCGGGTCGGCACCGGGGAGCTGTTTTTT. Its protein is CANRVGTGELFF.

The table lists this clone with a count of one. J is TRBJ2-7 and V is TRBV10-2; 9 bases fit TRBD1. The CDR3 loop spans 16 amino acids. The germline CDR1 and CDR2 sequences are WSHSY and SAAADI. With V trimmed by 3 bases and J by 2 bases, 8 bases remained unmatched. CDR3: CASSDNDRGEAYEQYF. The CDR3 bases are TGCGCCAGCAGTGATAACGACAGGGGGGAAGCCTACGAGCAGTACTTC.

The chain links TRBV4-1 to TRBJ2-4; unclear D gene. V dropped 2 bases and J dropped 2 bases, with 7 bases sitting between them. The germline V gene encodes CDR1 MGHRA and CDR2 YSYEKL. This CDR3 comprises 14 residues. The CDR3 loop is CASSQWRTKNIQYF. CDR3 DNA: TGCGCCAGCAGCCAATGGCGGACCAAAAACATTCAGTACTTC.

The chain employs TRBV25-1 and TRBJ2-7; TRBD1 matches 10 bases. CDR3 length: 14 amino acids. The V and J ends lost 7 bases and 3 bases, in that order; junction bases with no gene match: 6. CDR1 and CDR2 (germline): MGHDK, SYGVNS. The CDR3 DNA is TGTGCCAGCATGAGACAGGGGGCTGACTACGAGCAGTACTTC. Translated: CASMRQGADYEQYF.

The chain links TRBV2 to TRBJ1-5, with a tentative D call TRBD1 (5 bases). V lost 4 bases, J lost 0 bases, and 10 bases lay in between. The CDR3 sequence is 15 residues long. Germline V CDR1 and CDR2: SNHLY, FYNNEI. This CDR3 is CASSGTGYSNQPQHF. DNA of the CDR3: TGTGCCAGCAGTGGCACAGGCTATAGCAATCAGCCCCAGCATTTT.

This chain's CDR3 is CASSQGDPGTSFYNEQFF. CDR3 sequence (DNA): TGCGCCAGCAGCCAAGGAGACCCAGGGACTAGCTTCTACAATGAGCAGTTCTTC. The chain has TRBV4-1 and TRBJ2-1; 9 positions agree with TRBD2. CDR1 MGHRA and CDR2 YSYEKL come from the germline V gene. This CDR3 is 18 amino acids long. The junction had 10 bases not matched to a gene; V was cut back by 1 base and J by 3 bases.

V gene TRBV19 combines with J gene TRBJ1-2; 7 bases fit TRBD1. The CDR3 covers 13 residues. Germline trimming cut 3 bases from V and 6 bases from J; bases unmatched to any gene: 4. Germline CDR1 and CDR2: LNHDA and SQIVND (reference sequence). In DNA form, the CDR3 reads TGTGCCAGTAGTATCTGGGACAGTGATGGCTACACCTTC. Protein: CASSIWDSDGYTF.

The chain joins TRBV29-1 to TRBJ2-7; D is perhaps TRBD1 (7 bases). The CDR3 is made up of 11 amino acids. In germline, CDR1 is SQVTM, CDR2 ANQGSEA. V lost 3 bases to trimming and J lost 5 bases, with 8 bases between them. CDR3 nucleotides: TGCAGCGTTGACAGGGGGGACGAGCAGTACTTC. This codes for CSVDRGDEQYF.

This clone was seen only once. The chain uses TRBV7-2 and TRBJ2-3; 10 nucleotides line up with TRBD1. The CDR3 length is 13 residues. Germline trimming cut 8 bases from V and 3 bases from J; bases unmatched to any gene: 2. Germline CDR1 and CDR2: SGHTA and FQGNSA. The CDR3 sequence: CASGDRGTDTQYF. Here the CDR3 DNA reads TGTGCCAGCGGGGACAGGGGAACAGATACGCAGTATTTT.

This clone was detected once. The chain has TRBV9 and TRBJ1-1, with TRBD1 matching 7 bases. The junction had 9 bases not matched to a gene; V was cut back by 3 bases and J by 1 base. Germline V gene lookup returns CDR1 SGDLS and CDR2 YYNGEE. The CDR3 loop spans 16 amino acids. The CDR3, as DNA: TGTGCCAGCAGCGCGAGCCGACAGGGAGGGAACACTGAAGCTTTCTTT. This codes for CASSASRQGGNTEAFF.

The CDR3 loop is CASRTRGNQPQHF. The CDR3, as DNA: TGTGCCAGCAGGACTAGGGGCAATCAGCCCCAGCATTTT. This chain uses TRBV28 with TRBJ1-5; D unresolved. The CDR3 sequence is 13 residues long. V shed 6 bases and J shed 2 bases, with 8 bases lying between them. Germline CDR1 is MDHEN and CDR2 is SYDVKM.